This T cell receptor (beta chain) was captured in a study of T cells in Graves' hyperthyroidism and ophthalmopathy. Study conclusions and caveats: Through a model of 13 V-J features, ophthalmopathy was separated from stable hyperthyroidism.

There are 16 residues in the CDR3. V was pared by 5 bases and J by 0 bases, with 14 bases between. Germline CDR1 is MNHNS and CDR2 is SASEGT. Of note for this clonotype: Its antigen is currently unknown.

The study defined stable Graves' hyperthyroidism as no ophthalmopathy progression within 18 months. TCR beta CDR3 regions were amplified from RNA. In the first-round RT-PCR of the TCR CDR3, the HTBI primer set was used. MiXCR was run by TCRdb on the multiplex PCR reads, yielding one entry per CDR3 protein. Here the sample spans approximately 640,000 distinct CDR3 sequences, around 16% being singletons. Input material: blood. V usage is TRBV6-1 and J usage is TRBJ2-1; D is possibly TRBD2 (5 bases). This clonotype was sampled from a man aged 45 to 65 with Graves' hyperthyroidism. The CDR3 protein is CASSSRVGSSYNEQFF. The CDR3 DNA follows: TGTGCCAGCAGTTCGAGGGTGGGGAGCTCCTACAATGAGCAGTTCTTC.